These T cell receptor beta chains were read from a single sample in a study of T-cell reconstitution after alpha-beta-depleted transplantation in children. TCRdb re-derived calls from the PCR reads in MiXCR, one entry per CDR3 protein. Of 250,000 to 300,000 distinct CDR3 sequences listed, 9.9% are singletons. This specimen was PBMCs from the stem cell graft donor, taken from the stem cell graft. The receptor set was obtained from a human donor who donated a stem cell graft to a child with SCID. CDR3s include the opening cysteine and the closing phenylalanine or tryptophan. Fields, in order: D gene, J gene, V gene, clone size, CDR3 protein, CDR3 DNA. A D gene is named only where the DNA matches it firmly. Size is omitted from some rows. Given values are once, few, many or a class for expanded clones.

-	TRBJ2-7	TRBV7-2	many	CASSLRGISSYEQYF	TGTGCCAGCAGCTTACGAGGGATCAGCTCCTACGAGCAGTACTTC
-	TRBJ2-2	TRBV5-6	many	CASSLLTGELFF	TGTGCCAGCAGCTTGCTTACCGGGGAGCTGTTTTTT
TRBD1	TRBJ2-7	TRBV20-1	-	CSARDIQGARYEQYF	TGCAGTGCTAGAGACATACAGGGGGCCCGCTACGAGCAGTACTTC
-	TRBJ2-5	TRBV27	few	CASTEGETQYF	TGTGCCAGCACCGAGGGTGAGACCCAGTACTTC
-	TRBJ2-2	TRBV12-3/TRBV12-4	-	CASSPGTPSTGELFF	TGTGCCAGCAGTCCCGGGACCCCCAGCACCGGGGAGCTGTTTTTT
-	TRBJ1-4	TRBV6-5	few	CASRRWGQKLFF	TGTGCCAGCAGACGGTGGGGCCAAAAACTGTTTTTT
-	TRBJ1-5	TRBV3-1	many	CASSQGAGTSNQPQHF	TGTGCCAGCAGCCAGGGAGCCGGGACAAGCAATCAGCCCCAGCATTTT
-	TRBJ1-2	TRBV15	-	CATRRDRSLIYGYTF	TGTGCCACCAGAAGAGACAGATCTCTGATCTATGGCTACACCTTC
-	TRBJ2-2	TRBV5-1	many	CASSPETKDRMNTGELFF	TGCGCCAGCAGCCCTGAGACGAAAGACCGTATGAACACCGGGGAGCTGTTTTTT
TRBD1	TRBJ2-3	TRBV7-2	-	CASSRPGQLSTDTQYF	TGTGCCAGCAGCCGTCCGGGACAGCTTAGCACAGATACGCAGTATTTT
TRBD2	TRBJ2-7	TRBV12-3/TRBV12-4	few	CASSANLLAGGNEQYF	TGTGCCAGCAGTGCAAACCTACTAGCGGGGGGGAACGAGCAGTACTTC
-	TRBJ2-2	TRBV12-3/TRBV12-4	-	CASSLIAAGELFF	TGTGCCAGCAGTTTAATAGCGGCCGGGGAGCTGTTTTTT
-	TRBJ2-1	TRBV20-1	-	CSARGGTSLLGNEQFF	TGCAGTGCTAGAGGGGGGACTTCCCTGTTGGGCAATGAGCAGTTCTTC
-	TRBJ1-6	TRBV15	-	CATSRDRINSPLHF	TGTGCCACCAGCAGAGACAGGATAAATTCACCCCTCCACTTT
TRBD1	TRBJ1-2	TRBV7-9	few	CASSLDREFPYGYTF	TGTGCCAGCAGCTTGGACAGGGAGTTTCCCTATGGCTACACCTTC
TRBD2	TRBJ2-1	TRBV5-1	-	CASSPGLAGGHNEQFF	TGCGCCAGCAGCCCCGGACTAGCGGGGGGGCACAATGAGCAGTTCTTC
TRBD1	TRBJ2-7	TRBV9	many	CASSAGTEVSYEQYF	TGTGCCAGCAGCGCCGGGACAGAAGTCTCCTACGAGCAGTACTTC
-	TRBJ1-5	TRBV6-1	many	CASTLPVRGNQPQHF	TGTGCCAGCACCCTCCCAGTACGGGGCAATCAGCCCCAGCATTTT
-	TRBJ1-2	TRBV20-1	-	CSARERTGGGGYTF	TGCAGTGCTAGAGAGAGAACAGGTGGCGGTGGCTACACCTTC
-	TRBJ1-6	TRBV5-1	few	CASSLQEVNSPLHF	TGCGCCAGCAGCTTACAGGAGGTCAATTCACCCCTCCACTTT
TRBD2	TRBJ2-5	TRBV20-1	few	CSAQLAGAQETQYF	TGCAGTGCTCAACTAGCGGGGGCTCAAGAGACCCAGTACTTC
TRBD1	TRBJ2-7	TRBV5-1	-	CASSLTPGQGVVYEQYF	TGCGCCAGCAGCTTGACCCCGGGACAGGGGGTTGTCTACGAGCAGTACTTC
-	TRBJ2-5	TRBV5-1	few	CASSLVLQETQYF	TGCGCCAGCAGCTTAGTGCTCCAAGAGACCCAGTACTTC
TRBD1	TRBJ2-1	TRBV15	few	CATSRDNRGGNEQFF	TGTGCCACCAGCAGAGATAACAGGGGCGGGAATGAGCAGTTCTTC
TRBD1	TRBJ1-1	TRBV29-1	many	CSVGETGWAEAFF	TGCAGCGTTGGAGAGACAGGGTGGGCTGAAGCTTTCTTT
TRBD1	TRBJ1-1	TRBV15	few	CATSKDRVNTEAFF	TGTGCCACCAGCAAAGACAGGGTGAACACTGAAGCTTTCTTT
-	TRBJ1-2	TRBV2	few	CASSEEGRSDGYTF	TGTGCCAGCAGTGAAGAAGGTCGGTCCGACGGCTACACCTTC
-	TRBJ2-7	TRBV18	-	CASTNREGYEQYF	TGTGCCAGCACCAACAGGGAAGGCTACGAGCAGTACTTC
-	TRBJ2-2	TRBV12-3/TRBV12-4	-	CAGDSRDSGELFF	TGTGCCGGGGACTCTCGGGATTCCGGGGAGCTGTTTTTT
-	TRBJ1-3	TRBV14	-	CASSQDLVGNTIYF	TGTGCCAGCAGCCAAGATCTCGTAGGAAACACCATATATTTT
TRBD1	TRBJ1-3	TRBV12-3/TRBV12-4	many	CASRRGLSGNTIYF	TGTGCCAGCAGGAGGGGGCTCTCTGGAAACACCATATATTTT
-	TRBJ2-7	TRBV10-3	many	CAISDSYEQYF	TGTGCCATCAGTGACAGCTACGAGCAGTACTTC
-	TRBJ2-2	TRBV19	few	CASSIDDYGRSNTGELFF	TGTGCCAGTAGTATAGATGATTACGGCAGGTCGAACACCGGGGAGCTGTTTTTT
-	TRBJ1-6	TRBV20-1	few	CSARDFAGAKNSPLHF	TGCAGTGCTAGAGATTTTGCCGGGGCGAAAAATTCACCCCTCCACTTT
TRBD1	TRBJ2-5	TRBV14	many	CASSPGQGFSAQYF	TGTGCCAGCAGCCCAGGACAGGGGTTTTCGGCCCAGTACTTC
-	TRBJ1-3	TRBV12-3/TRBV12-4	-	CASRQNGNTIYF	TGTGCCAGCAGGCAGAATGGAAACACCATATATTTT
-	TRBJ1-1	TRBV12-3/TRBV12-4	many	CASSLPGAGTEAFF	TGTGCCAGCAGTTTACCAGGGGCAGGCACTGAAGCTTTCTTT
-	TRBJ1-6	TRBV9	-	CASSVDPAPISPLHF	TGTGCCAGCAGCGTAGATCCAGCCCCGATTTCACCCCTCCACTTT
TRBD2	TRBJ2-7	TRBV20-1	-	CSARGSGGAEQYF	TGCAGTGCTAGAGGGAGCGGGGGGGCCGAGCAGTACTTC
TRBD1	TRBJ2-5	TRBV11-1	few	CASSLGDRAALPAQETQYF	TGTGCCAGCAGCTTAGGGGACAGGGCGGCCCTCCCCGCACAAGAGACCCAGTACTTC
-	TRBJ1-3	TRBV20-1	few	CMKAGTPYDSGNTIYF	TGCATGAAAGCGGGAACCCCATATGACTCTGGAAACACCATATATTTT
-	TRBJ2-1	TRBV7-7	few	CASSVRTWDEQFF	TGTGCCAGCAGCGTCCGGACCTGGGATGAGCAGTTCTTC
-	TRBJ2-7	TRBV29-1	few	CSVGGTRQGYEQYF	TGCAGCGTTGGCGGGACCCGACAGGGTTATGAGCAGTACTTC